This T cell receptor beta chain was identified during a study of blood T cell repertoires in COVID-19. At the level of the study: The United States, Italy and Spain were the sources of the acute and convalescent COVID-19 samples.

V was pared by 4 bases and J by 8 bases, with 4 bases of the junction left unmatched. Looked up from germline, CDR1 is SGHRS and CDR2 is YFSETQ. This CDR3 spans 15 amino acids. Regarding this clone: This sample includes further DNA sequences coding for the same CDR3.

As originally analysed: For nucleated cells, counts were estimated from reference gene primer amplification. Libraries were prepared by immunoSEQ multiplex PCR; TCRdb keeps only in-frame clonotypes and omits some of them. The V and J calls and clone size were taken over from that table, and D and trimming were inferred from the DNA. This sample has about 180,000 clones; about 82% occur once, and the top ten carry under 9.5%. The clonotype originates from a woman aged 30 to 39 who had recovered from COVID-19. The gene calls are TRBV5-1 and TRBJ2-1; 15 nucleotides line up with TRBD2. Sequencing used PBMCs or T cells enriched from blood (not recorded which). The CDR3 is CASSPGLAGGDEQFF. CDR3 DNA: TGCGCCAGCAGCCCGGGACTAGCGGGAGGAGATGAGCAGTTCTTC.